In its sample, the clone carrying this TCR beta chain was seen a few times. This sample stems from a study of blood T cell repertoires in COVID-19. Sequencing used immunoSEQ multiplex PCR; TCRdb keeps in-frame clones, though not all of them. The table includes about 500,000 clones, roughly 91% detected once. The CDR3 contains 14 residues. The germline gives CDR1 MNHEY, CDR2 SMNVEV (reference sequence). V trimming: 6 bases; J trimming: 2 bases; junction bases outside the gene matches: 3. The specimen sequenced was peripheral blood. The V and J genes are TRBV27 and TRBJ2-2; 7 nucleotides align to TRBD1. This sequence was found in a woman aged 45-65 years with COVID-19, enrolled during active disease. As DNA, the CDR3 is TGTGCCAGCAGCGGACAGGAAAACACCGGGGAGCTGTTTTTT. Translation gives CASSGQENTGELFF.